A selection of T cell receptor beta chains follows, all from one sample in a study of T cell repertoires in cytomegalovirus infection. These TCRs' antigens remain unknown. MiXCR was run by TCRdb on the reads, yielding one entry per CDR3 protein. The sample shows around 770,000 distinct CDR3 sequences, 29% of them seen only once. The source was cultured CD8+ T cells from PBMCs, collected from culture after CMV antigen stimulation. The origin of the receptors is a human donor in good health (CMV status not recorded). Some clones in this sample may be carry-over from other donors' samples. The CDR3 runs from the conserved cysteine through the conserved F or W. Each record gives: V gene, J gene, clone size, D gene, CDR3 protein, CDR3 DNA. The D gene is left open where the match is weak. Only part of the rows carry a size: once, few, many, or a class if the clone is expanded.

>TRBV10-2|TRBJ1-2|NA|NA
CASSDVGRANYGYTF
TGCGCCAGCAGTGACGTGGGGAGGGCTAACTATGGCTACACCTTC
>TRBV6-6|TRBJ1-1|NA|NA
CASSYSVVNTEAFF
TGTGCCAGCAGTTACTCAGTAGTGAACACTGAAGCTTTCTTT
>TRBV12-3/TRBV12-4|TRBJ2-1|few|TRBD2
CASSFSTSSEYNEQFF
TGTGCCAGCAGTTTCTCGACTAGCTCCGAGTACAATGAGCAGTTCTTC
>TRBV27|TRBJ1-1|NA|NA
CASSTIQARSPMNTEAFF
TGTGCCAGCAGTACGATACAGGCAAGGTCTCCGATGAACACTGAAGCTTTCTTT
>TRBV12-3/TRBV12-4|TRBJ2-7|NA|TRBD2
CASNPSGGSYEQYF
TGTGCCAGCAACCCAAGCGGGGGGTCCTACGAGCAGTACTTC
>TRBV6-2/TRBV6-3|TRBJ2-3|many|NA
CASRGSPSSTDTQYF
TGTGCCAGCAGAGGGTCTCCTTCTAGCACAGATACGCAGTATTTT
>TRBV7-2|TRBJ2-2|many|NA
CASSLVVRGNTGELFF
TGTGCCAGCAGCTTAGTGGTCAGGGGGAACACCGGGGAGCTGTTTTTT
>TRBV20-1|TRBJ2-1|NA|TRBD2
CSAGIAGGFYNEQFF
TGCAGTGCTGGAATAGCGGGGGGTTTCTACAATGAGCAGTTCTTC
>TRBV4-2|TRBJ1-4|few|NA
CASSLESGVKNEKLFF
TGTGCCAGCAGCTTAGAGAGCGGGGTGAAGAATGAAAAACTGTTTTTT
>TRBV10-3|TRBJ1-1|few|TRBD1
CAISLPGQGLTEAFF
TGTGCCATCAGTCTCCCGGGACAGGGCCTCACTGAAGCTTTCTTT
>TRBV7-8|TRBJ1-5|NA|NA
CASSLEGGWSNQPQHF
TGTGCCAGCAGCTTAGAGGGGGGTTGGAGCAATCAGCCCCAGCATTTT
>TRBV23-1|TRBJ2-2|few|TRBD2
CASSRGGLAGPGELFF
TGCGCCAGCAGTCGCGGGGGACTAGCGGGGCCCGGGGAGCTGTTTTTT